This T cell receptor (beta chain) was sequenced during a study of blood T cell repertoires in COVID-19. Germline loops: CDR1 MNHEY, CDR2 SVGAGI. CDR3 size: 12 residues. With 6 bases clipped from V and 6 bases from J, the junction kept 5 bases outside the gene matches. The repertoire was sequenced with immunoSEQ multiplex PCR; TCRdb's copy has only in-frame clones and lacks some. Among 60,000 or so clones, roughly 90% were seen once, and the ten largest hold 1.5% to 2%. Sequencing was done on a sample of peripheral blood. The chain combines TRBV6-5 with TRBJ2-7; the match to TRBD2 covers 7 bases. The TCR originated in a human donor in a cohort sampled during active COVID-19. Here the CDR3 reads CASSRGVGEQYF. DNA of the CDR3: TGTGCCAGCAGCCGGGGGGTAGGCGAGCAGTACTTC.